One and the same sample provided the 27 T cell receptor beta chains below, sequenced in a study of OX40 agonist ivuxolimab in advanced cancers. The data were produced by immunoSEQ multiplex PCR, yet TCRdb's version contains in-frame clones alone and is incomplete. The sample contains 65,000 to 75,000 clones, around nine tenths of which appear only once. Material: CD4+ or CD8+ T cells sorted from blood, obtained in a trial of the OX40 agonist ivuxolimab. The receptor source for this set is an adult with an advanced solid tumor such as melanoma, head and neck, liver or kidney cancer.

The V and J genes are TRBV4-3 and TRBJ2-3; D remains ambiguous. Germline CDR1 reads LGHNA; CDR2 reads YSLEER. V was pared by 0 bases and J by 6 bases, with 7 bases between. This CDR3 comprises 13 residues. CDR3 residues: CASSQDRSDTQYF. The CDR3 DNA reads TGCGCCAGCAGCCAAGACAGGAGCGATACGCAGTATTTT.

The rearrangement links TRBV7-9 to TRBJ2-3; 9 nucleotides agree with TRBD1. The CDR3 totals 15 residues. The germline CDR1 and CDR2 sequences are SEHNR and FQNEAQ (reference sequence). V shed 4 bases, J shed 5 bases, and the junction held 7 bases outside the gene matches. The CDR3 DNA reads TGTGCCAGCAGCTCGGACAGGGGAGGAGGAGATACGCAGTATTTT. It is translated as CASSSDRGGGDTQYF.

V gene TRBV18 combines with J gene TRBJ1-5; no firm D call. There are 16 residues in the CDR3. Trimming pared 3 bases from V and 0 bases from J, leaving 12 bases between. The V gene's germline CDR1 is KGHSH and CDR2 LQKENI. The CDR3 bases are TGTGCCAGCTCACCCATGGCGACGGTTAGCAATCAGCCCCAGCATTTT. Its protein product is CASSPMATVSNQPQHF.

V is TRBV25-1 and J is TRBJ1-4; tentative D call: TRBD1 (5 bases). This CDR3 contains 13 residues. V lost 3 bases, J lost 7 bases, and 9 bases lay in between. Looked up from germline, CDR1 is MGHDK and CDR2 is SYGVNS. The CDR3 protein is CASSDRGSEKLFF. As DNA, the CDR3 is TGTGCCAGCAGTGATAGGGGAAGTGAAAAACTGTTTTTT.

The chain combines TRBV18 with TRBJ1-1, with no clear D. Trimming removed 4 bases from V and 1 base from J, with 7 bases in between. The germline gives CDR1 KGHSH, CDR2 LQKENI. This CDR3 region has 13 residues. The CDR3 sequence: CASSQGENTEAFF. The DNA of the CDR3 is TGTGCCAGCTCACAAGGAGAGAACACTGAAGCTTTCTTT.

The chain couples TRBV27 to TRBJ2-2; D not certain. The germline V gene has CDR1 MNHEY and CDR2 SMNVEV (reference sequence). The CDR3 spans 14 residues. Trimming removed 6 bases at V and 2 bases at J, with 10 bases between. The CDR3 DNA reads as TGTGCCAGCAGGGACCCCACTAACACCGGGGAGCTGTTTTTT. Amino acids: CASRDPTNTGELFF.

The chain has TRBV6-5 and TRBJ2-3; 11 bases are shared with TRBD2. The V gene's germline CDR1 is MNHEY and CDR2 SVGAGI. Losses at the gene ends were 5 bases for V and 3 bases for J; bases not matched to a gene: 4. There are 15 residues in the CDR3. The CDR3 sequence: CASSSSSGRTDTQYF. CDR3 DNA sequence: TGTGCCAGCAGTAGCTCTAGCGGGAGGACAGATACGCAGTATTTT.

V and J are TRBV7-2 and TRBJ2-3, with TRBD1 matching 8 bases. CDR1 SGHTA and CDR2 FQGNSA come from the germline V gene. The CDR3 has 14 amino acids. The ends lost 5 bases at V and 4 bases at J; junction bases unmatched: 5. The CDR3 is CASSGQGWSDTQYF. The CDR3, as DNA: TGTGCCAGCAGCGGACAGGGCTGGTCAGATACGCAGTATTTT.

The chain is built from TRBV19 and TRBJ2-3, with 10 bases matching TRBD2. V shed 5 bases and J 0 bases; nucleotides not matched to a gene: 8. The CDR3 loop spans 17 amino acids. Per germline, CDR1 LNHDA and CDR2 SQIVND (reference sequence). In DNA form, the CDR3 reads TGTGCCAGTAGTGCGAGTAGCGGGAGGTTGAGCACAGATACGCAGTATTTT. It yields the protein CASSASSGRLSTDTQYF.

The chain combines TRBV27 with TRBJ1-2; the match to TRBD1 covers 8 bases. Losses at the gene ends were 4 bases for V and 8 bases for J; bases not matched to a gene: 12. The CDR3 consists of 15 residues. The germline gives CDR1 MNHEY, CDR2 SMNVEV (reference sequence). The CDR3 DNA follows: TGTGCCAGCAGTTCCGGGGACAGGTTATACTTCGGCTACACCTTC. Translated, it gives CASSSGDRLYFGYTF.

The V gene is TRBV27, the J gene TRBJ1-6; no firm D call. Germline CDR1 is MNHEY and CDR2 is SMNVEV (reference sequence). CDR3 length: 14 amino acids. The V end was cut by 1 base, the J end by 8 bases, with 9 bases between. CDR3 nucleotide sequence: TGTGCCAGCAGTTTATTAGAGGCGGATTCACCCCTCCACTTT. Its translation is CASSLLEADSPLHF.

The genes are TRBV10-1 and TRBJ2-7; D may be TRBD2 (6 bases). The germline gives CDR1 WNHNN, CDR2 SYGVQD (reference sequence). This CDR3 spans 14 amino acids. V gave up 9 bases and J gave up 3 bases, with 18 bases separating them. CDR3 DNA: TGCGCCAGTATACTTACTAGCCCCAACTACGAGCAGTACTTC. Its translation: CASILTSPNYEQYF.

The genes are TRBV7-2 and TRBJ2-7; a possible D gene is TRBD2 (6 bases). The CDR3 has 15 amino acids. Trimming stripped 7 bases from V and 2 bases from J, with 18 bases between. Germline assignment: CDR1 SGHTA and CDR2 FQGNSA. The CDR3 protein is CASKLGGYGPYEQYF. In DNA, the CDR3 is TGTGCCAGCAAGCTTGGGGGGTACGGGCCCTACGAGCAGTACTTC.

The chain carries TRBV7-9 and TRBJ2-3, with a tentative D call TRBD2 (6 bases). The V end lost 2 bases, the J end lost 0 bases, and 9 bases lay between the germline ends. Germline lookup yields CDR1 SEHNR and CDR2 FQNEAQ (reference sequence). There are 15 residues in the CDR3. DNA for the CDR3: TGTGCCAGCAGCTTACTAGCGTTTAGCACAGATACGCAGTATTTT. It codes for CASSLLAFSTDTQYF.

V usage is TRBV18 and J usage is TRBJ2-7; 8 nucleotides line up with TRBD1. The CDR3 has 14 residues. The junction had 4 bases not matched to a gene; V was cut back by 4 bases and J by 2 bases. CDR1 is KGHSH, CDR2 LQKENI, per germline. CDR3: CASSRRDRPYEQYF. Written as DNA, the CDR3 is TGTGCCAGCTCACGACGGGACAGGCCCTACGAGCAGTACTTC.

J is TRBJ2-5 and V is TRBV7-9; possibly TRBD1 for D (6 bases). Germline V gene sequence: CDR1 SEHNR, CDR2 FQNEAQ (reference sequence). The V gene lost 5 bases and the J gene lost 4 bases, with 26 bases spanning the gap. The CDR3 has 18 amino acids. The CDR3: CASSKYLTTGGVGETQYF. CDR3 coding DNA: TGTGCCAGCAGCAAATACCTGACGACAGGTGGGGTAGGAGAGACCCAGTACTTC.

The J gene is TRBJ2-1, the V gene TRBV30; D call uncertain. The CDR3 contains 12 residues. The V end was cut by 0 bases, the J end by 6 bases, with 6 bases between. Looked up from germline, CDR1 is GTSNPN and CDR2 is SVGIG (reference sequence). The DNA for the CDR3 is TGTGCCTGGAGTGTACAAGGCAATGAGCAGTTCTTC. Translation gives CAWSVQGNEQFF.

The CDR3 region is CSVGGAKNIQYF. The CDR3 nucleotides read TGCAGCGTTGGGGGGGCCAAAAACATTCAGTACTTC. The gene calls are TRBV29-1 and TRBJ2-4, with D possibly called TRBD1 or TRBD2 (5 bases each). V lost 4 bases, J lost 1 base, and 5 bases lay in between. CDR3 size: 12 residues. Germline CDR1 and CDR2: SQVTM and ANQGSEA.

The CDR3 loop is CASSLAGIDTEAFF. The DNA for the CDR3 is TGCGCCAGCAGCTTGGCCGGAATTGACACTGAAGCTTTCTTT. The chain carries TRBV5-1 and TRBJ1-1, with no clear D. Germline CDR1 SGHRS, CDR2 YFSETQ. The CDR3 consists of 14 residues. Trimming removed 0 bases from V and 3 bases from J, with 9 bases in between. The entire variable domain, with the rest obtained from reference TRBV5-1 and TRBJ1-1, is as follows: KAGVTQTPRYLIKTRGQQVTLSCSPISGHRSVSWYQQTPGQGLQFLFEYFSETQRNKGNFPGRFSGRQFSNSRSEMNVSTLELGDSALYLCASSLAGIDTEAFFGQGTRLTVV.

This sequence joins TRBV29-1 and TRBJ2-3; D gene uncertain. Trimming removed 4 bases from V and 5 bases from J, with 10 bases in between. From germline, CDR1 is SQVTM and CDR2 ANQGSEA. This CDR3 comprises 12 residues. The CDR3 loop reads CSVGWDLDTQYF. The CDR3 bases are TGCAGCGTTGGGTGGGATTTAGATACGCAGTATTTT.

The chain carries TRBV29-1 and TRBJ1-1; TRBD1 aligns across 9 bases. Germline assignment: CDR1 SQVTM and CDR2 ANQGSEA. V dropped 7 bases and J dropped 13; count of bases not matched to a gene: 7. The CDR3 is made up of 10 amino acids. Here the CDR3 reads CSGGDRVVFF. CDR3 DNA: TGCAGCGGGGGGGACAGGGTCGTTTTCTTT. The full variable domain, its missing parts supplied by reference TRBV29-1 and TRBJ1-1, is SAVISQKPSRDICQRGTSLTIQCQVDSQVTMMFWYRQQPGQSLTLIATANQGSEATYESGFVIDKFPISRPNLTFSTLTVSNMSPEDSSIYLCSGGDRVVFFGQGTRLTVV.

The V gene is TRBV7-8, the J gene TRBJ2-5, with D unclear. V lost 1 base and J lost 4, with 10 bases in between. Germline V lookup: CDR1 SGHVS, CDR2 FQNEAQ. There are 14 residues in the CDR3. The CDR3 region is CASSLETARETQYF. The CDR3 nucleotides are TGTGCCAGCAGCTTAGAGACGGCGAGAGAGACCCAGTACTTC.

The chain recombines TRBV7-8 with TRBJ2-2, with 14 nucleotides matching TRBD2. This CDR3 is built from 17 residues. Germline lookup yields CDR1 SGHVS and CDR2 FQNEAQ. Trimming removed 5 bases from V and 5 bases from J; junction bases left unmatched: 7. CDR3 DNA: TGTGCCAGCAGCAGGACTAGCGGGAGGCCTAAGACCGGGGAGCTGTTTTTT. Its protein is CASSRTSGRPKTGELFF.

V usage is TRBV5-6 and J usage is TRBJ2-3; tentatively, D is TRBD2 (6 bases). Between the trimmed V and J ends, which lost 0 bases and 1 base, there was a span of 12 bases. In germline, CDR1 is SGHDT, CDR2 YYEEEE. CDR3 length: 16 residues. CDR3 protein: CASSLVGSGGTDTQYF. CDR3 nucleotide sequence: TGTGCCAGCAGCTTGGTTGGTAGCGGAGGCACAGATACGCAGTATTTT.

The chain is built from TRBV2 and TRBJ2-3; maybe TRBD1 (5 bases). CDR3 size: 14 residues. Trimming stripped 7 bases from V and 0 bases from J, with 11 bases between. Per the germline V gene, CDR1 is SNHLY and CDR2 is FYNNEI. The chain's CDR3 is CASKKGISTDTQYF. The DNA for the CDR3 is TGTGCCAGCAAGAAGGGGATTAGCACAGATACGCAGTATTTT.

J is TRBJ2-7 and V is TRBV29-1; D remains unclear. V lost 2 bases to trimming and J lost 0 bases, with 11 bases between them. Germline V gene sequence: CDR1 SQVTM, CDR2 ANQGSEA. The CDR3 is 14 amino acids. The DNA for the CDR3 is TGCAGCGTTGAACTGACACAAAACTCCTACGAGCAGTACTTC. Amino acids: CSVELTQNSYEQYF.

The rearrangement joins TRBV5-5 to TRBJ2-7, with D possibly being TRBD1 (6 bases). V lost 4 bases and J lost 3, with 17 bases in between. The CDR3 has 15 amino acids. CDR1 and CDR2 (germline): SGHKS, YYEKEE (reference sequence). CDR3 residues: CASSLQGQGGYEQYF. The CDR3, as DNA: TGTGCCAGCAGCCTCCAGGGGCAGGGCGGCTACGAGCAGTACTTC.